One sample yielded the 25 T cell receptor beta chains listed below, sequenced in a study of long-term antiretroviral therapy in people with HIV. The immunoSEQ assay was v3.0, run at survey level. Generated by immunoSEQ multiplex PCR, the TCRdb table keeps only in-frame clones and is missing some. The sample lists more than 20,000 clones, approximately 81% seen once, with approximately 9% in the top ten. Specimen: unsorted PBMCs, collected 2.3 years after starting antiretroviral therapy. Source of these receptors: a man aged 40-55 years with HIV.

V gene TRBV7-9 combines with J gene TRBJ2-7, with 9 bases fitting TRBD2. The CDR3 totals 15 residues. Germline V lookup: CDR1 SEHNR, CDR2 FQNEAQ (reference sequence). The ends lost 3 bases at V and 7 bases at J; junction bases unmatched: 10. CDR3 nucleotide sequence: TGTGCCAGCAGCTTGGGGGCGGGAGGGCCGGAAGAGCAGTACTTC. This encodes CASSLGAGGPEEQYF.

This clone has a single count. CDR3 sequence: CASSPLPIGTENTGELFF. CDR3 DNA: TGTGCCAGCAGTCCACTTCCAATCGGGACAGAGAACACCGGGGAGCTGTTTTTT. The chain employs TRBV7-6 and TRBJ2-2; 7 bases match TRBD1. J lost 1 base, V lost 6 bases, and 14 bases had no gene match. The CDR3 contains 18 residues. CDR1 is SGHVS and CDR2 is FNYEAQ in the germline V gene.

This chain joins TRBV30 and TRBJ1-1; TRBD1 agrees at 11 bases. The CDR3 totals 13 residues. Losses at the gene ends were 2 bases for V and 11 bases for J; bases not matched to a gene: 7. Germline lookup yields CDR1 GTSNPN and CDR2 SVGIG (reference sequence). CDR3 DNA: TGTGCCTGGAGTTCCCGGGACAGGGGGACGGCTTTCTTT. Protein sequence: CAWSSRDRGTAFF. Full variable domain (outside the CDR3, taken from reference TRBV30 and TRBJ1-1): SQTIHQWPATLVQPVGSPLSLECTVEGTSNPNLYWYRQAAGRGLQLLFYSVGIGQISSEVPQNLSASRPQDRQFILSSKKLLLSDSGFYLCAWSSRDRGTAFFGQGTRLTVV.

The chain carries TRBV2 and TRBJ1-1, with D maybe TRBD1 (5 bases). Germline assignment: CDR1 SNHLY and CDR2 FYNNEI. V was trimmed by 0 bases and J by 11 bases, leaving 10 bases between them. The CDR3 is 12 residues long. The CDR3 spells CASSEARGVAFF. CDR3 coding DNA: TGTGCCAGCAGTGAAGCGCGGGGCGTCGCTTTCTTT.

This chain links TRBV15 with TRBJ1-5; a weak D match, TRBD1 (6 bases). Deletions cut 7 bases from V and 0 bases from J, with 13 bases between. Germline CDR1 LNHNV, CDR2 YYDKDF (reference sequence). There are 15 residues in the CDR3. The CDR3 DNA reads as TGTGCCACCAATCCGGACAGCTATAGCAATCAGCCCCAGCATTTT. Protein sequence: CATNPDSYSNQPQHF. The full variable domain, its missing parts supplied by reference TRBV15 and TRBJ1-5, is DAMVIQNPRYQVTQFGKPVTLSCSQTLNHNVMYWYQQKSSQAPKLLFHYYDKDFNNEADTPDNFQSRRPNTSFCFLDIRSPGLGDTAMYLCATNPDSYSNQPQHFGDGTRLSIL.

The chain is built from TRBV11-2 and TRBJ1-5; tentatively, D is TRBD1 (6 bases). Per germline, CDR1 SGHAT and CDR2 FQNNGV. Trimming removed 1 base at V and 5 bases at J, with 18 bases between. The CDR3 runs to 17 residues. The CDR3 here is CASSLGGFADSDQPQHF. As DNA, the CDR3 is TGTGCCAGCAGCTTAGGAGGGTTTGCGGACAGCGATCAGCCCCAGCATTTT.

The chain uses TRBV30 and TRBJ2-3; the D is unclear. The CDR3 sequence is 15 residues long. Germline V lookup: CDR1 GTSNPN, CDR2 SVGIG (reference sequence). Trimming removed 6 bases from V and 2 bases from J, with 18 bases in between. The CDR3 region has the DNA TGTGCCTGCCGGGCCGCGTTTACCGACACAGATACGCAGTATTTT. Encoded protein: CACRAAFTDTDTQYF.

The rearrangement joins TRBV19 to TRBJ1-1, with D possibly being TRBD1 (5 bases). V was cut by 5 bases and J by 4 bases, with 11 bases left in between. Germline CDR1 LNHDA, CDR2 SQIVND (reference sequence). There are 13 residues in the CDR3. As DNA, the CDR3 is TGTGCCAGTAGTTTGGGAGGGACCACTGAAGCTTTCTTT. It is translated as CASSLGGTTEAFF.

The CDR3 reads CASSSRPGDVNYGYTF. For the CDR3, the DNA is TGTGCCAGCAGCTCAAGACCAGGGGACGTAAACTATGGCTACACCTTC. The chain combines TRBV5-4 with TRBJ1-2; D perhaps matches TRBD1 (6 bases). This CDR3 is 16 amino acids long. With 3 bases removed from V and 2 bases from J, the gap between germline ends came to 17 bases. From germline, CDR1 is SGHNT and CDR2 YYREEE (reference sequence).

V is TRBV6-1 and J is TRBJ2-7, with D perhaps matching TRBD1 (5 bases). V was cut by 0 bases and J by 1 base, with 13 bases left in between. This CDR3 has 16 amino acids. In germline, CDR1 is MNHNS, CDR2 SASEGT. In DNA, the CDR3 is TGTGCCAGCAGTGAAGCAATAGGGGCTTGGTCCTACGAGCAGTACTTC. Translated: CASSEAIGAWSYEQYF.

This clone showed up just once. V usage is TRBV7-6 and J usage is TRBJ1-4; 7 bases fit TRBD1. J was trimmed by 0 bases and V by 1 base; bases with no gene match: 5. CDR3 size: 17 residues. Germline V lookup: CDR1 SGHVS, CDR2 FNYEAQ. The DNA of the CDR3 is TGTGCCAGCAGCTTAGATTCCGGGACAGCAACTAATGAAAAACTGTTTTTT. As protein: CASSLDSGTATNEKLFF.

This clone was detected once. The gene calls are TRBV10-3 and TRBJ1-2; D gene ambiguous. The germline V gene has CDR1 ENHRY and CDR2 SYGVKD. With 3 bases removed from V and 1 base from J, the gap between germline ends came to 15 bases. The CDR3 spans 16 residues. CDR3 amino acids: CAISDLTRTDNYGYTF. The CDR3, as DNA: TGTGCCATCAGTGACCTCACGCGGACGGATAACTATGGCTACACCTTC.

The chain couples TRBV5-1 to TRBJ2-7, with TRBD1 as a possible D gene (6 bases). This CDR3 is 15 amino acids long. Germline V lookup: CDR1 SGHRS, CDR2 YFSETQ. V dropped 4 bases and J dropped 6 bases, with 20 bases sitting between them. CDR3 bases: TGCGCCAGCAGCGATCCGGGACAAGGACGCGCCGAGCAGTACTTC. It yields the protein CASSDPGQGRAEQYF.

V is TRBV10-1 and J is TRBJ1-1, with D unresolved. This CDR3 has 13 amino acids. Germline CDR1 and CDR2: WNHNN and SYGVQD (reference sequence). Trimming took off 6 bases at V and 1 base at J, with 9 bases between the two ends. The CDR3: CASSAETNTEAFF. CDR3 DNA sequence: TGCGCCAGCAGCGCTGAAACGAACACTGAAGCTTTCTTT.

The genes are TRBV2 and TRBJ1-2; TRBD1 might be the D (5 bases). Germline V gene sequence: CDR1 SNHLY, CDR2 FYNNEI. V was shortened by 7 bases and J by 5 bases, with 17 bases between the two germline ends. The CDR3 contains 14 residues. CDR3 loop: CASTSSGAGYGYTF. In nucleotides, the CDR3 is TGTGCCAGCACGTCGTCTGGGGCAGGTTATGGCTACACCTTC.

This chain uses TRBV28 with TRBJ1-1; 8 positions agree with TRBD1. The trim removed 6 bases at V and 1 base at J, leaving 7 bases unmatched. Germline values: CDR1 MDHEN, CDR2 SYDVKM. The CDR3 has 15 amino acids. The CDR3 region has the DNA TGTGCCAGCAGGTTAATTGGGACAGGGAACACTGAAGCTTTCTTT. Encoded protein: CASRLIGTGNTEAFF.

The V call is TRBV28, the J call TRBJ2-4; perhaps TRBD2 as D (6 bases). The CDR3 spans 14 residues. V was shortened by 6 bases and J by 1 base, with 10 bases between the two germline ends. Per the germline V gene, CDR1 is MDHEN and CDR2 is SYDVKM. CDR3 in DNA: TGTGCCAGCAGCCGGGACTTCGCCAAAAACATTCAGTACTTC. Translated, it gives CASSRDFAKNIQYF.

The gene calls are TRBV27 and TRBJ1-1; TRBD1 might be the D (5 bases). Trimming cost V 6 bases and J 4 bases, with 12 bases left between them. The CDR3 loop spans 13 amino acids. Germline CDR1 and CDR2: MNHEY and SMNVEV (reference sequence). CDR3 DNA: TGTGCCAGCAGCCCCACGGGGGGCACTGAAGCTTTCTTT. This gives the protein CASSPTGGTEAFF.

The J gene is TRBJ2-5, the V gene TRBV2; D perhaps matches TRBD1 (6 bases). Germline loops: CDR1 SNHLY, CDR2 FYNNEI. V gave up 6 bases and J gave up 5 bases, with 13 bases separating them. This CDR3 is built from 13 residues. This chain's CDR3 is CASSEPGDETQYF. CDR3 in DNA: TGTGCCAGCAGCGAACCAGGGGACGAGACCCAGTACTTC.

The CDR3 protein is CASTSLEYGYTF. The CDR3 coding sequence is TGTGCCAGCACCTCTCTCGAATATGGCTACACCTTC. The V call is TRBV28, the J call TRBJ1-2; D unresolved. V lost 7 bases to trimming and J lost 5 bases, with 11 bases between them. The CDR3 runs to 12 residues. Germline CDR1 reads MDHEN; CDR2 reads SYDVKM.

V gene TRBV5-1 combines with J gene TRBJ2-1, with 14 bases matching TRBD2. CDR3 length equals 17 residues. Germline CDR1 is SGHRS and CDR2 is YFSETQ. V was pared by 4 bases and J by 7 bases, with 10 bases of the junction left unmatched. The CDR3 DNA sequence: TGCGCCAGCAGCCCAATGCCGGGACTAGCGGGAGATAATGAGCAGTTCTTC. It encodes CASSPMPGLAGDNEQFF. Looking up the rest from reference TRBV5-1 and TRBJ2-1 gives the full variable domain: KAGVTQTPRYLIKTRGQQVTLSCSPISGHRSVSWYQQTPGQGLQFLFEYFSETQRNKGNFPGRFSGRQFSNSRSEMNVSTLELGDSALYLCASSPMPGLAGDNEQFFGPGTRLTVL.

This chain links TRBV28 with TRBJ1-1; D gene ambiguous. There are 12 residues in the CDR3. The germline V and J ends were trimmed by 5 bases and 7 bases, with 11 bases remaining between them. Germline values: CDR1 MDHEN, CDR2 SYDVKM. CDR3 DNA: TGTGCCAGCAGTGGTCTGGCCGTTGAAGCTTTCTTT. Its translation: CASSGLAVEAFF.

The rearrangement uses TRBV11-2 and TRBJ1-1; D call uncertain. V gave up 5 bases and J gave up 1 base, with 11 bases separating them. Per germline, CDR1 SGHAT and CDR2 FQNNGV. The CDR3 totals 14 residues. The CDR3 coding sequence is TGTGCCAGCAGCCAGCAATCAGGGAACACTGAAGCTTTCTTT. Its protein is CASSQQSGNTEAFF.

In this sample, this clone turned up once. The rearrangement joins TRBV7-8 to TRBJ2-2, with a weak D call TRBD1 (6 bases). V lost 0 bases and J 2 bases, leaving 10 bases between the germline ends. This CDR3 has 16 amino acids. Germline V gene data show CDR1 as SGHVS and CDR2 as FQNEAQ. As DNA, the CDR3 is TGTGCCAGCAGCTTAGCTTTAGGGACAAACACCGGGGAGCTGTTTTTT. This sequence encodes CASSLALGTNTGELFF.

This sequence joins TRBV9 and TRBJ2-2, with D perhaps matching TRBD1 (6 bases). The V and J ends lost 3 bases and 3 bases respectively, with 9 bases between them. The germline gives CDR1 SGDLS, CDR2 YYNGEE. The CDR3 has 14 residues. The CDR3 DNA follows: TGTGCCAGCAGCGCCGGACAGCACACCGGGGAGCTGTTTTTT. As protein: CASSAGQHTGELFF.